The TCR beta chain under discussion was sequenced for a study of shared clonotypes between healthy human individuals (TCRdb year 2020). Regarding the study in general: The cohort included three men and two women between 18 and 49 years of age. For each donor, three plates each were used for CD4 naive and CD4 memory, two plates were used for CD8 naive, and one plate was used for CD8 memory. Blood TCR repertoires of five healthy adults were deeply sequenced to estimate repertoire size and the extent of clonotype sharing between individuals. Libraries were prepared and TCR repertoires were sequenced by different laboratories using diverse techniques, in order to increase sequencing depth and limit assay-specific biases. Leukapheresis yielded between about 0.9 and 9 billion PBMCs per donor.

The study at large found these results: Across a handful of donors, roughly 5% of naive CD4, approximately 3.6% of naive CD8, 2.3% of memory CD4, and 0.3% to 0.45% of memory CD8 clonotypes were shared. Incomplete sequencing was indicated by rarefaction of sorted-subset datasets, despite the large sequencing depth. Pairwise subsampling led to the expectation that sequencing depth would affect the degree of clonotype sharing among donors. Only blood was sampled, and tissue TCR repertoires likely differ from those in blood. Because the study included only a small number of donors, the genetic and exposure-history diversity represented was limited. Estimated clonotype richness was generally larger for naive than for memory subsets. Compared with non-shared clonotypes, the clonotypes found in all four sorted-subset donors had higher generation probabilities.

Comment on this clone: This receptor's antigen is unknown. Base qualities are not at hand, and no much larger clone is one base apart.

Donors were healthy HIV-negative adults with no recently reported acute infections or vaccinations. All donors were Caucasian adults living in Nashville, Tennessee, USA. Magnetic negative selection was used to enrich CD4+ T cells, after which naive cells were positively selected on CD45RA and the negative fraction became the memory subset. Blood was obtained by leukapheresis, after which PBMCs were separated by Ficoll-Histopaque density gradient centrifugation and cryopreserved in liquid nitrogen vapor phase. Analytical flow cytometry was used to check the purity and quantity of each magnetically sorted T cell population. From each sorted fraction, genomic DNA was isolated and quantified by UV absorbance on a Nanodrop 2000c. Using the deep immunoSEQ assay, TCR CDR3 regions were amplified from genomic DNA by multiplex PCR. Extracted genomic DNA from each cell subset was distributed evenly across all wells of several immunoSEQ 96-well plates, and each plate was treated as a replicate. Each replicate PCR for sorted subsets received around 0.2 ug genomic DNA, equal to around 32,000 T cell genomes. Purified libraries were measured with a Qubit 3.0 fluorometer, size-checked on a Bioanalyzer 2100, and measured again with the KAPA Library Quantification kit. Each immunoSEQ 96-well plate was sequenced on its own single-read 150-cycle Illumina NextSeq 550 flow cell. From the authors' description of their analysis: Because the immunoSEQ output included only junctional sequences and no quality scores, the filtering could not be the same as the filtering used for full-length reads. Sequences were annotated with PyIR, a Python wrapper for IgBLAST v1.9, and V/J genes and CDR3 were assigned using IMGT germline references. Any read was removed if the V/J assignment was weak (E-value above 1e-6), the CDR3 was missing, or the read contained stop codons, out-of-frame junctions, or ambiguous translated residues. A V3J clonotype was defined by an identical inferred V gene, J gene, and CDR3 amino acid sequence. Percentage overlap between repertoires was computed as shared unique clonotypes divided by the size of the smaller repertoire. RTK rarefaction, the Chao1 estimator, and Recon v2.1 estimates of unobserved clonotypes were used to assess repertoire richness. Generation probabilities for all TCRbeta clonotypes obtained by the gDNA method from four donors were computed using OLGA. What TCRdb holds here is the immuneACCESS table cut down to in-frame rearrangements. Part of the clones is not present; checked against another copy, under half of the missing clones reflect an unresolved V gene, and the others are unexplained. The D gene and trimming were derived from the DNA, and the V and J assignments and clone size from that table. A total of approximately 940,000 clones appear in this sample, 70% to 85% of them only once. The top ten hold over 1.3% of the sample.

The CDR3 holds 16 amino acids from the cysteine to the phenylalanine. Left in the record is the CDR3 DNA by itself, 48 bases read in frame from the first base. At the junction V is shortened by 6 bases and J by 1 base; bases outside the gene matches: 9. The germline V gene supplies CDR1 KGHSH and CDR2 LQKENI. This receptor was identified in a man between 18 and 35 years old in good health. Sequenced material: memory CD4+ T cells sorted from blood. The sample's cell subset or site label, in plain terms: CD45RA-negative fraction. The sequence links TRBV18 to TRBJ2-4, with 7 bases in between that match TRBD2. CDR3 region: CASSPGTNGAKNIQYF. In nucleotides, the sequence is TGTGCCAGCTCCCCGGGGACTAATGGGGCCAAAAACATTCAGTACTTC.